Below, 15 T cell receptor beta chains from the same sample are listed, as sequenced in a study of T cell responses to AZD1222 COVID-19 vaccine. The method was immunoSEQ multiplex PCR; TCRdb's version includes in-frame clones alone and lacks a portion of them. The profile shows roughly 100,000 clones, 82% of them singletons. This specimen consisted of peripheral blood, obtained on day 0 of AZD1222 vaccination. The origin of the receptors is an adult in good health.

The chain carries TRBV7-2 and TRBJ2-3; the match to TRBD2 covers 11 bases. Germline trimming cut 5 bases from V and 5 bases from J; bases unmatched to any gene: 12. The CDR3 contains 17 residues. Germline lookup yields CDR1 SGHTA and CDR2 FQGNSA. CDR3 protein: CASSLFSFLAGGDTQYF. CDR3 nucleotide sequence: TGTGCCAGCAGCCTCTTCTCTTTCCTAGCGGGGGGAGATACGCAGTATTTT.

Remarks on this clone: At the DNA level, this CDR3 is encoded by other sequences in the same sample as well. V usage is TRBV7-2 and J usage is TRBJ1-5; a weak D match, TRBD1 (5 bases). CDR3 length: 13 amino acids. Germline-derived CDR1 and CDR2 are SGHTA and FQGNSA. The germline V and J ends were trimmed by 6 bases and 2 bases, with 8 bases remaining between them. The CDR3 bases are TGTGCCAGCAGTCTCAGGGGCAATCAGCCCCAGCATTTT. This codes for CASSLRGNQPQHF.

The chain joins TRBV4-3 to TRBJ1-5; 10 bases fit TRBD1. Looked up from germline, CDR1 is LGHNA and CDR2 is YSLEER. The CDR3 is 18 residues long. The ends lost 4 bases at V and 6 bases at J; junction bases unmatched: 15. Here the CDR3 reads CASSLTHPGTGAAQPQHF. Written as DNA, the CDR3 is TGCGCCAGCAGCCTCACGCACCCCGGGACAGGGGCCGCTCAGCCCCAGCATTTT.

The chain couples TRBV18 to TRBJ2-7, with 7 bases identical to TRBD1. This CDR3 is built from 13 residues. CDR1 is KGHSH, CDR2 LQKENI, per germline. Trimming took 2 bases from V and 3 from J; bases not matched to a gene: 1. The CDR3 is CASSPGDSYEQYF. The CDR3 DNA sequence: TGTGCCAGCTCACCAGGGGACAGCTACGAGCAGTACTTC.

V and J are TRBV5-1 and TRBJ2-1; no clear D. Trimming stripped 3 bases from V and 5 bases from J, with 9 bases between. This CDR3 spans 13 amino acids. Germline-derived CDR1 and CDR2 are SGHRS and YFSETQ. The CDR3 loop is CASSSGPNNEQFF. CDR3 nucleotide sequence: TGCGCCAGCAGCTCCGGACCGAACAATGAGCAGTTCTTC.

The rearrangement uses TRBV5-1 and TRBJ1-2, with D hard to call. The germline V gene has CDR1 SGHRS and CDR2 YFSETQ. There are 13 residues in the CDR3. The V gene lost 4 bases and the J gene lost 4 bases, with 11 bases spanning the gap. CDR3: CASSGSGIYGYTF. In nucleotides, the CDR3 is TGCGCCAGCAGCGGATCGGGTATCTATGGCTACACCTTC.

This chain links TRBV2 with TRBJ1-1; D may be TRBD1 (5 bases). V lost 7 bases and J lost 3, with 12 bases in between. CDR1 and CDR2 from the germline V gene are SNHLY and FYNNEI. This CDR3 has 13 residues. CDR3 sequence reads: CASTGIQDTEAFF. The CDR3 DNA follows: TGTGCCAGCACAGGGATTCAGGACACTGAAGCTTTCTTT.

This clone was detected only a few times. This chain uses TRBV18 with TRBJ1-2; 9 nucleotides agree with TRBD1. This CDR3 has 15 residues. J was trimmed by 4 bases and V by 4 bases; bases with no gene match: 7. The germline gives CDR1 KGHSH, CDR2 LQKENI. For the CDR3, the DNA is TGTGCCAGCTCACTCGGACAGGGGATTGTCTATGGCTACACCTTC. Protein sequence: CASSLGQGIVYGYTF.

This clone was detected ten times or more. CDR3 coding DNA: TGTGCCAGCAGCCAAGATCTAGGGACTATCCAAGAGACCCAGTACTTC. Encoded protein: CASSQDLGTIQETQYF. This sequence joins TRBV3-1 (or the pseudogene TRBV3-2) and TRBJ2-5, with 7 bases that match TRBD2. The junction had 5 bases not matched to a gene; V was cut back by 0 bases and J by 1 base. CDR1 and CDR2 from the germline V gene are LGHDT and YNNKEL (reference sequence). This CDR3 is 16 amino acids long.

The CDR3 sequence is CASSPMEATGELFF. As DNA, the CDR3 is TGTGCCAGCAGCCCGATGGAAGCCACCGGGGAGCTGTTTTTT. V usage is TRBV5-4 and J usage is TRBJ2-2; D gene ambiguous. In germline, CDR1 is SGHNT, CDR2 YYREEE (reference sequence). V gave up 4 bases and J gave up 4 bases, with 11 bases separating them. The CDR3 spans 14 residues. The variable domain in full, completed from reference TRBV5-4 and TRBJ2-2, reads ETGVTQSPTHLIKTRGQQVTLRCSSQSGHNTVSWYQQALGQGPQFIFQYYREEENGRGNFPPRFSGLQFPNYSSELNVNALELDDSALYLCASSPMEATGELFFGEGSRLTVL.

The chain couples TRBV29-1 to TRBJ1-1; TRBD1 might be the D (5 bases). Germline CDR1 is SQVTM and CDR2 is ANQGSEA. Trimming cost V 7 bases and J 1 base, with 10 bases left between them. The CDR3 has 12 amino acids. The CDR3 coding sequence is TGCAGCGCCAACAGGCCGAACACTGAAGCTTTCTTT. Translated, it gives CSANRPNTEAFF.

V usage is TRBV4-3 and J usage is TRBJ1-2, with D hard to call. V was clipped by 1 base and J by 7 bases, with 19 bases between them. Germline V CDR1 and CDR2: LGHNA, YSLEER. CDR3 length equals 16 residues. CDR3 in amino acids: CASSQGRTAGALGYTF. For the CDR3, the DNA is TGCGCCAGCAGCCAAGGGAGGACGGCGGGCGCTCTTGGCTACACCTTC.

The chain couples TRBV5-1 to TRBJ1-6, with D perhaps TRBD1 (5 bases). Germline V CDR1 and CDR2: SGHRS, YFSETQ. The V and J ends lost 0 bases and 9 bases respectively, with 19 bases between them. This CDR3 is built from 17 residues. This chain's CDR3 is CASSLDPGTDVVSPLHF. The DNA of the CDR3 is TGCGCCAGCAGCTTGGATCCCGGGACGGACGTGGTTTCACCCCTCCACTTT.

This rearrangement joins TRBV12-5 to TRBJ2-3; no clear D gene. The germline V gene has CDR1 LGHNT and CDR2 FRNRAP. Trimming took 0 bases from V and 1 from J, leaving 35 bases between them. The CDR3 has 24 amino acids. The chain's CDR3 is CASGLVLRPARVLGPDYGTDTQYF. CDR3 nucleotides: TGTGCTAGTGGTTTGGTACTACGCCCTGCCCGAGTATTAGGGCCCGATTATGGCACAGATACGCAGTATTTT.

As concerns this clone: One junction end disagrees with the germline gene, perhaps due to a read error. The chain joins TRBV20-1 to TRBJ2-7; D not certain. Per the germline V gene, CDR1 is DFQATT and CDR2 is SNEGSKA (reference sequence). The CDR3 runs to 10 residues. In nucleotides, the CDR3 is TGCAGTGCTGTCTCCTCCGAGCAGTACTTC. It specifies CSAVSSEQYF.